This TCR beta chain came from a study of a mutant IDH1 vaccine in newly diagnosed glioma. The time point is: week 23, last vaccination. One vaccine dose held 300 ug of mutant IDH1 20-mer peptide and came with topical imiquimod. V lost 0 bases to trimming and J lost 2 bases; unmatched junction nucleotides: 10. The CDR3 totals 17 residues. CDR1 and CDR2 (germline): SGHNT, YYREEE (reference sequence). The data were produced by immunoSEQ multiplex PCR, yet TCRdb's version contains in-frame clones alone and is incomplete. The top ten clones hold 3.9% of a sample with about 44,000 clones, under 95% of them seen once. General study results and limits: Pseudoprogression apparently tracked independently of changes in top peripheral T cell clonotypes.

Details on this clone: Antigen specificity is unknown.

The source is a man between 45 and 60 years old with glioma. The sample in question was PBMCs, obtained from a glioma patient whose treatment included an IDH1 peptide vaccine. The gene calls are TRBV5-4 and TRBJ1-2; 7 bases are a match to TRBD1. Here the CDR3 reads CASSLGPGQGVNYGYTF. In DNA, the CDR3 is TGTGCCAGCAGCTTGGGTCCCGGGCAGGGGGTGAACTATGGCTACACCTTC.